The TCR beta chain described here comes from a study of control samples from healthy donors and cancer patients. Method: immunoSEQ multiplex PCR; TCRdb's copy keeps in-frame clones and lacks some. The data show 100,000 to 150,000 clones, roughly 90% seen once. The CDR3 covers 16 residues. From germline, CDR1 is ENHRY and CDR2 SYGVKD. Trimming cost V 0 bases and J 8 bases, with 19 bases left between them. The source of this sequence is a man aged 18 to 30 in good health. The chain couples TRBV10-3 to TRBJ1-2, with a weak D call TRBD1 (5 bases). The source material was blood. CDR3 sequence: CAISESIGREKEGYTF. The CDR3 nucleotides read TGTGCCATCAGTGAGTCGATTGGCAGGGAAAAAGAAGGCTACACCTTC.